The 26 T cell receptor beta chains given below trace back to one sample, sequenced in a study of a mutant IDH1 vaccine in newly diagnosed glioma. The antigens of these receptors remain unknown. The time point: week 35, safety follow-up. Each vaccine dose was 300 ug of mutant IDH1 20-mer peptide, with topical imiquimod. The protocol was immunoSEQ multiplex PCR, while the TCRdb copy is restricted to in-frame clones and leaves out a portion. The sample contains about 42,000 clones, 83% of which appear only once. Sequences were derived from PBMCs, sampled from a glioma patient whose treatment included an IDH1 peptide vaccine. These receptors all come from a woman between 50 and 59 years old with glioma.

This clone was observed a few times. The chain is built from TRBV4-1 and TRBJ1-2, with D possibly matching TRBD1 (6 bases). Per the germline V gene, CDR1 is MGHRA and CDR2 is YSYEKL. Between the trimmed V and J ends, which lost 5 bases and 6 bases, there was a span of 13 bases. The CDR3 is made up of 13 amino acids. The CDR3 region has the DNA TGCGCCAGCAGCTGGACTGGGACACATGGCTACACCTTC. It specifies CASSWTGTHGYTF.

Turning to this clone: This sample includes further DNA sequences coding for the same CDR3. V usage is TRBV7-9 and J usage is TRBJ1-4, with TRBD1 matching 7 bases. This CDR3 region has 14 residues. The ends lost 2 bases at V and 6 bases at J; junction bases unmatched: 3. The germline V gene has CDR1 SEHNR and CDR2 FQNEAQ (reference sequence). Written as DNA, the CDR3 is TGTGCCAGCAGCTTAAGGCAGGGGGATGAAAAACTGTTTTTT. Amino acid sequence: CASSLRQGDEKLFF.

This sequence joins TRBV27 and TRBJ2-1, with 9 bases aligning to TRBD2. The CDR3 loop spans 14 amino acids. CDR1 is MNHEY and CDR2 is SMNVEV in the germline V gene (reference sequence). The trim removed 5 bases at V and 10 bases at J, leaving 9 bases unmatched. CDR3 in amino acids: CASSPLLAGGEQFF. DNA for the CDR3: TGTGCCAGCAGTCCCCTCTTGGCGGGGGGGGAGCAGTTCTTC.

This clone was seen a single time. This chain joins TRBV5-1 and TRBJ2-3; tentative D call: TRBD1 (6 bases). Trimming left V 3 bases short and J 1 base short, with 15 bases between. The CDR3 extends over 16 amino acids. CDR1 and CDR2 (germline): SGHRS, YFSETQ. CDR3 residues: CASSSGTRGRTDTQYF. The CDR3 nucleotides are TGCGCCAGCAGCTCCGGGACAAGGGGACGCACAGATACGCAGTATTTT.

This clone appeared a single time. The chain joins TRBV6-6 to TRBJ1-4, with a weak D call TRBD1 (5 bases). CDR3 length: 15 amino acids. Deletions cut 6 bases from V and 8 bases from J, with 19 bases between. Germline CDR1 reads MNHNY; CDR2 reads SVGAGI (reference sequence). Here the CDR3 reads CASSLAMGGDEKLFF. The CDR3 DNA reads TGTGCCAGCAGCCTCGCAATGGGAGGGGACGAAAAACTGTTTTTT.

This clone has only one observation. The chain employs TRBV6-6 and TRBJ2-2; D remains ambiguous. The CDR3 sequence is 15 residues long. Germline CDR1 and CDR2: MNHNY and SVGAGI (reference sequence). Between the trimmed V and J ends, which lost 2 bases and 4 bases, there was a span of 11 bases. CDR3 nucleotides: TGTGCCAGCAGTTACGCCAGGTTCGGCACCGGGGAGCTGTTTTTT. This translates into CASSYARFGTGELFF.

The chain joins TRBV2 to TRBJ1-2; no definite D call. The V and J ends lost 3 bases and 5 bases respectively, with 16 bases between them. This CDR3 comprises 15 residues. CDR1 and CDR2 from the germline V gene are SNHLY and FYNNEI. The CDR3 sequence is CASSDAVPSLYGYTF. For the CDR3, the DNA is TGTGCCAGCAGTGATGCTGTACCTTCCTTATATGGCTACACCTTC. Variable domain in full (rest from reference TRBV2 and TRBJ1-2): EPEVTQTPSHQVTQMGQEVILRCVPISNHLYFYWYRQILGQKVEFLVSFYNNEISEKSEIFDDQFSVERPDGSNFTLKIRSTKLEDSAMYFCASSDAVPSLYGYTFGSGTRLTVV.

This clone was observed a handful of times. The V gene is TRBV5-4, the J gene TRBJ2-2; possible D gene TRBD1, 7 bases. This CDR3 has 14 amino acids. Trimming shortened V by 2 bases and J by 8 bases, and 13 bases separated the two germline ends. The germline V gene has CDR1 SGHNT and CDR2 YYREEE (reference sequence). CDR3 nucleotides: TGTGCCAGCAGCTTCGGCCAGGGGGGAGGGGAGCTGTTTTTT. Protein product: CASSFGQGGGELFF.

V and J are TRBV2 and TRBJ2-6; the D gene is possibly TRBD1 (5 bases). Germline values: CDR1 SNHLY, CDR2 FYNNEI. The CDR3 runs to 14 residues. V lost 6 bases and J lost 4, with 10 bases in between. CDR3 bases: TGTGCCAGCAGGCCCAGGGCCGGGGCCAACGTCCTGACTTTC. Its protein is CASRPRAGANVLTF.

The rearrangement uses TRBV14 and TRBJ2-5, with D perhaps assigned TRBD1 or TRBD2 (5 bases each). Between the trimmed V and J ends, which lost 4 bases and 5 bases, there was a span of 17 bases. CDR1 and CDR2 (germline): SGHDN, FVKESK. CDR3 size: 15 residues. The CDR3 sequence is CASSLSGARRETQYF. The CDR3 DNA follows: TGTGCCAGCAGCCTTTCCGGGGCCCGGAGGGAGACCCAGTACTTC. The entire variable domain, with the rest obtained from reference TRBV14 and TRBJ2-5, is as follows: EAGVTQFPSHSVIEKGQTVTLRCDPISGHDNLYWYRRVMGKEIKFLLHFVKESKQDESGMPNNRFLAERTGGTYSTLKVQPAELEDSGVYFCASSLSGARRETQYFGPGTRLLVL.

The chain uses TRBV9 and TRBJ1-2; no clear D. V was clipped by 0 bases and J by 4 bases, with 10 bases between them. The germline V gene has CDR1 SGDLS and CDR2 YYNGEE. CDR3 size: 14 residues. This chain's CDR3 is CASSVEGQIYGYTF. The DNA of the CDR3 is TGTGCCAGCAGCGTAGAAGGGCAGATCTATGGCTACACCTTC.

The table lists this clone with a few counts. The genes are TRBV10-3 and TRBJ1-1; a possible D gene is TRBD1 (5 bases). The length of the CDR3 is 17 residues. Looked up from germline, CDR1 is ENHRY and CDR2 is SYGVKD. Deletions cut 3 bases from V and 0 bases from J, with 17 bases between. Written as DNA, the CDR3 is TGTGCCATCAGTGATGGACTCCCAAGGGGCTTGAACACTGAAGCTTTCTTT. Protein product: CAISDGLPRGLNTEAFF.

J is TRBJ2-2 and V is TRBV9; tentative D call: TRBD2 (5 bases). The V end was cut by 4 bases, the J end by 1 base, with 14 bases between. The germline CDR1 and CDR2 sequences are SGDLS and YYNGEE. The CDR3 covers 16 residues. The CDR3, as DNA: TGTGCCAGCAGCCCCCGGTGGAGCGGGAACACCGGGGAGCTGTTTTTT. It encodes CASSPRWSGNTGELFF.

The chain recombines TRBV15 with TRBJ2-4; tentatively, D is TRBD1 (6 bases). In germline, CDR1 is LNHNV, CDR2 YYDKDF (reference sequence). Trimming stripped 4 bases from V and 6 bases from J, with 13 bases between. CDR3 length: 14 residues. CDR3 loop: CATSTPGHGNIQYF. The CDR3 coding sequence is TGTGCCACCAGCACCCCGGGACACGGAAACATTCAGTACTTC. Complete variable domain (other parts from reference TRBV15 and TRBJ2-4): DAMVIQNPRYQVTQFGKPVTLSCSQTLNHNVMYWYQQKSSQAPKLLFHYYDKDFNNEADTPDNFQSRRPNTSFCFLDIRSPGLGDTAMYLCATSTPGHGNIQYFGAGTRLSVL.

This chain joins TRBV2 and TRBJ2-7; D remains unclear. The CDR3 loop spans 11 amino acids. Germline V lookup: CDR1 SNHLY, CDR2 FYNNEI. Trimming removed 3 bases from V and 5 bases from J, with 5 bases in between. CDR3 sequence (DNA): TGTGCCAGCAGTGAGGCACACGAGCAGTACTTC. This sequence encodes CASSEAHEQYF.

V usage is TRBV6-5 and J usage is TRBJ1-1; TRBD1 aligns across 9 bases. This CDR3 has 14 residues. CDR1 MNHEY and CDR2 SVGAGI come from the germline V gene. Losses at the gene ends were 6 bases for V and 4 bases for J; bases not matched to a gene: 6. CDR3 sequence (DNA): TGTGCCAGCAGGGGGACAGGGAGAGGCACTGAAGCTTTCTTT. It translates to CASRGTGRGTEAFF.

V gene TRBV30 combines with J gene TRBJ1-2; D ambiguous. The V end lost 3 bases, the J end lost 2 bases, and 10 bases lay between the germline ends. Germline CDR1 GTSNPN, CDR2 SVGIG (reference sequence). The CDR3 consists of 13 residues. This chain's CDR3 is CAWSASLNYGYTF. For the CDR3, the DNA is TGTGCCTGGAGCGCCAGCCTAAACTATGGCTACACCTTC.

The V gene is TRBV7-9, the J gene TRBJ2-7, with 7 bases aligning to TRBD2. V was pared by 5 bases and J by 7 bases, with 8 bases of the junction left unmatched. The CDR3 runs 13 residues. Germline loops: CDR1 SEHNR, CDR2 FQNEAQ (reference sequence). The CDR3 DNA reads as TGTGCCAGCAGCCAGATGGGAGGGAAGGAGCAGTACTTC. Protein: CASSQMGGKEQYF.

The chain links TRBV27 to TRBJ2-5; 7 bases are shared with TRBD1. CDR1 and CDR2 from the germline V gene are MNHEY and SMNVEV (reference sequence). The CDR3 has 13 amino acids. Trimming took 6 bases from V and 3 from J; bases not matched to a gene: 4. The CDR3 loop reads CASRRQGEETQYF. In DNA form, the CDR3 reads TGTGCCAGCAGAAGACAGGGCGAAGAGACCCAGTACTTC.

In this sample, this clone turned up a few times. The chain employs TRBV7-3 and TRBJ2-3, with D perhaps matching TRBD2 (6 bases). Germline CDR1 and CDR2: SGHTA and FQGTGA. The CDR3 contains 16 residues. V was shortened by 5 bases and J by 7 bases, with 22 bases between the two germline ends. CDR3 DNA: TGTGCCAGCAGCCCGACCGGGACTTCCCACTTTAATACGCAGTATTTT. As protein: CASSPTGTSHFNTQYF.

This chain joins TRBV6-6 and TRBJ2-2; D is uncertain. Germline lookup yields CDR1 MNHNY and CDR2 SVGAGI (reference sequence). V was trimmed by 10 bases and J by 1 base, leaving 10 bases between them. This CDR3 is built from 13 residues. CDR3 protein: CATSARNTGELFF. CDR3 in DNA: TGTGCCACTTCAGCACGGAACACCGGGGAGCTGTTTTTT.

The V and J genes are TRBV5-1 and TRBJ2-7; the D is unclear. V lost 0 bases and J lost 5, with 12 bases in between. Germline V gene data show CDR1 as SGHRS and CDR2 as YFSETQ. CDR3 length: 14 amino acids. CDR3 sequence: CASSLAGVGDEQYF. The CDR3 nucleotides read TGCGCCAGCAGCTTGGCAGGTGTTGGCGACGAGCAGTACTTC.

This clone was observed a handful of times. The V gene is TRBV14, the J gene TRBJ1-1, with D perhaps TRBD1 (6 bases). The CDR3 runs 13 residues. Germline values: CDR1 SGHDN, CDR2 FVKESK. Trimming removed 4 bases from V and 3 bases from J, with 9 bases in between. The CDR3 DNA reads as TGTGCCAGCAGCCCCCACAGGGACACTGAAGCTTTCTTT. This codes for CASSPHRDTEAFF.

The chain has TRBV7-2 and TRBJ1-6; unclear D gene. The CDR3 has 12 residues. Germline CDR1 SGHTA, CDR2 FQGNSA. V lost 5 bases, J lost 7 bases, and 6 bases lay in between. CDR3 nucleotides: TGTGCCAGCAGCGGCATGAATTCACCCCTCCACTTT. Its translation: CASSGMNSPLHF.

V gene TRBV7-9 combines with J gene TRBJ2-2, with 9 bases identical to TRBD2. In germline, CDR1 is SEHNR, CDR2 FQNEAQ (reference sequence). J was trimmed by 2 bases and V by 6 bases; bases with no gene match: 4. The CDR3 extends over 15 amino acids. CDR3 region: CASSPGLANTGELFF. The DNA for the CDR3 is TGTGCCAGCAGTCCGGGACTAGCTAACACCGGGGAGCTGTTTTTT.

V gene TRBV5-1 combines with J gene TRBJ2-5; 12 bases agree with TRBD2. Germline values: CDR1 SGHRS, CDR2 YFSETQ. Trimming removed 1 base from V and 1 base from J; junction bases left unmatched: 5. The CDR3 is made up of 17 amino acids. The CDR3 DNA follows: TGCGCCAGCAGCTTGACGCCGACTAGCGGGGGCCAAGAGACCCAGTACTTC. Translating it yields CASSLTPTSGGQETQYF.